This is a list of T cell receptor beta chains from one sample in a study of T cells in tuberculosis. Only in-frame clones appear in the TCRdb table, and some are missing; sequencing was by immunoSEQ multiplex PCR. The profile covers 20,000 to 25,000 clones, with roughly 92% appearing a single time and roughly a sixth taken by the ten largest. The sequencing sample was made of PBMCs. The receptors here all came from a donor aged 10 to 29 with latent tuberculosis or without tuberculosis infection. Some clones in this sample may be carry-over from other donors' samples. Both conserved end residues are part of each CDR3. A D gene is named only where the DNA matches it firmly. Expanded clones get a size class; other rows say once, few or many, or leave the size out.

TRBV28	-	-	TRBJ2-1	TGTGCCAGCAGTTTGGGGGCGGGGGATGAGCAGTTCTTC	CASSLGAGDEQFF
TRBV18	-	-	TRBJ2-7	TGTGCCAGCTCACCGGAGACGGGAGAGGGCGAGCAGTACTTC	CASSPETGEGEQYF
TRBV4-1	-	once	TRBJ1-1	TGCGCCAGCAGCCTCCCGGACAGACCGAACACTGAAGCTTTCTTT	CASSLPDRPNTEAFF
TRBV19	TRBD2	-	TRBJ2-2	TGTGCCAGTAGTCGTCTACAGGGGACTAGCGGGAGGGGGCTGTTTTTT	CASSRLQGTSGRGLFF
TRBV18	-	-	TRBJ2-2	TGTGCCAGCTCACCGTTTAGGACAGATTTGAACACCGGGGAGCTGTTTTTT	CASSPFRTDLNTGELFF
TRBV11-2	-	once	TRBJ1-1	TGTGCCAGCAGCTTAGTTGCGCGGTCTGAAGCTTTCTTT	CASSLVARSEAFF
TRBV29-1	-	-	TRBJ1-1	TGCAGCGTTGCTGGAGGGCAGGTAGGAGCTTTCTTT	CSVAGGQVGAFF
TRBV7-8	-	-	TRBJ1-1	TGTGCCAGCAGCTTAGTGCGGGGGAAGAACACTGAAGCTTTCTTT	CASSLVRGKNTEAFF
TRBV7-9	TRBD1	-	TRBJ2-1	TGTGCCAGCAGCAGGGACAGCCTCCCGAGGAACAATGAGCAGTTCTTC	CASSRDSLPRNNEQFF
TRBV19	TRBD1	-	TRBJ2-7	TGTGCCAGTAGTATTCGGACAGGGGGTTACGAGCAGTACTTC	CASSIRTGGYEQYF
TRBV5-4	-	-	TRBJ2-6	TGTGCCAGCAGCTTGGAAGGGGGCTCTGGGGCCAACGTCCTGACTTTC	CASSLEGGSGANVLTF
TRBV2	TRBD1	-	TRBJ2-7	TGTGCCGTCCAGCAACGGTACGACAGGGTGATACCCTACGAGCAGTACTTC	CAVQQRYDRVIPYEQYF
TRBV28	TRBD2	once	TRBJ2-2	TGTGCCAGCAGTCTAGCGGGGGGCTTCAACACCGGGGAGCTGTTTTTT	CASSLAGGFNTGELFF
TRBV7-9	TRBD1	-	TRBJ1-2	TGTGCCAGCAGCTTAATACAGGGGGACTATGGCTACACCTTC	CASSLIQGDYGYTF
TRBV11-2	-	-	TRBJ2-2	TGTGCCAGCAGCCATGACACCGGGGAGCTGTTTTTT	CASSHDTGELFF
TRBV6-6	-	-	TRBJ1-4	TGTGCCAGCAGTCAACCCGGGATATCTAATGAAAAACTGTTTTTT	CASSQPGISNEKLFF
TRBV4-1	TRBD2	-	TRBJ2-3	TGCGCCAGCAGCCAAGTGGGATCGGCGGGAGAGAGCACAGATACGCAGTATTTT	CASSQVGSAGESTDTQYF
TRBV5-1	TRBD1	-	TRBJ2-7	TGCGCCAGCAGCCCCCGAGGGACGGGACAGGGGGACGATTACGAGCAGTACTTC	CASSPRGTGQGDDYEQYF
TRBV7-9	TRBD1	-	TRBJ1-6	TGTGCCAGCAGCTCCTCACGGGGGGGGACAGGGCCGCCACCCCTCCACTTT	CASSSSRGGTGPPPLHF
TRBV6-1	TRBD1	-	TRBJ2-5	TGTGCCAGCATTCTAGACAGGGTTGGGACCCAGTACTTC	CASILDRVGTQYF
TRBV27	-	-	TRBJ2-7	TGTGCCAGCAGTTTATCAGAGGCATTCGAGCAGTACTTC	CASSLSEAFEQYF
TRBV19	-	-	TRBJ2-1	TGTGCCAGTCGTCCAGGTTCCTACAATGAGCAGTTCTTC	CASRPGSYNEQFF
TRBV30	-	-	TRBJ1-1	TGTGCCTGGAGTGTTCGAGGGCCGATGAACACTGAAGCTTTCTTT	CAWSVRGPMNTEAFF
TRBV12-1	-	-	TRBJ2-5	TGTGCCAGCAGCTTTGTAGGTGACGGGAGAGGTGAGACCCAGTACTTC	CASSFVGDGRGETQYF
TRBV19	TRBD2	-	TRBJ2-7	TGTGCCAGTACTAGCGGGAGTTATCTCTACGAGCAGTACTTC	CASTSGSYLYEQYF
TRBV19	TRBD1	-	TRBJ1-4	TGTGCCAGTAGTTCTTACCGGGACAGACATAATGAAAAACTGTTTTTT	CASSSYRDRHNEKLFF
TRBV11-3	-	once	TRBJ2-2	TGTGCCAGCAGCTTAGGGGGCATAAACACCGGGGAGCTGTTTTTT	CASSLGGINTGELFF
TRBV9	-	-	TRBJ1-4	TGTGCCAGCAGCGTAGAACGCGGTGAAAAACTGTTTTTT	CASSVERGEKLFF
TRBV6-5	-	-	TRBJ1-1	TGTGCCAGCAGACAACAGTTAGACACTGAAGCTTTCTTT	CASRQQLDTEAFF
TRBV4-2	-	-	TRBJ1-1	TGTGCCAGCAGCCAACCGACCGGACAGAGAAACACTGAAGCTTTCTTT	CASSQPTGQRNTEAFF
TRBV19	TRBD2	-	TRBJ2-7	TGTGCCACCCAAGGATCTCCCTCTCTCCGGACTAGCGGAAGCTACGAGCAGTACTTC	CATQGSPSLRTSGSYEQYF
TRBV18	-	-	TRBJ2-7	TGTGCCAGCTCACCACGTAGCGGACAAGACGAGCAGTACTTC	CASSPRSGQDEQYF
TRBV29-1	-	-	TRBJ2-1	TGCAGCGTTGTAAAGGACAACCCCTCCTACAATGAGCAGTTCTTC	CSVVKDNPSYNEQFF
TRBV29-1	TRBD1	-	TRBJ1-1	TGCAGCGTCGTTAACAGGGGGACCACTGAAGCTTTCTTT	CSVVNRGTTEAFF
TRBV5-1	TRBD1	once	TRBJ2-7	TGCGCCAGCAGCTTGGCCGCGTCAGGGGGCTCTTACGAGCAGTACTTC	CASSLAASGGSYEQYF
TRBV7-3	-	-	TRBJ2-3	TGTGCCAGCAGCCTTCGAAAGCTATTTAGCACAGATACGCAGTATTTT	CASSLRKLFSTDTQYF
TRBV2	-	-	TRBJ1-1	TGTGCCAGCATTTGGGGGACTGCGAACACTGAAGCTTTCTTT	CASIWGTANTEAFF
TRBV5-1	TRBD1	-	TRBJ2-7	TGCGCCAGCCAATTGACAGGGGGCTACGAGCAGTACTTC	CASQLTGGYEQYF
TRBV10-3	TRBD1	once	TRBJ1-2	TGTGCCATCAGTTCACAGGGGTATACGAGCTATGGCTACACCTTC	CAISSQGYTSYGYTF
TRBV7-9	TRBD1	-	TRBJ1-4	TGTGCCAGCAGCTTTACCACCGGGACAGGGCTCATAGGGGAAAAACTGTTTTTT	CASSFTTGTGLIGEKLFF
TRBV7-3	TRBD2	-	TRBJ2-3	TGTGCCAGCAGTTTCCTAGCGGGAACGGATACGCAGTATTTT	CASSFLAGTDTQYF
TRBV18	TRBD2	-	TRBJ2-7	TGTGCCAGCTCCCGAGGGCTAGCGGGAGGGAACGAGCAGTACTTC	CASSRGLAGGNEQYF